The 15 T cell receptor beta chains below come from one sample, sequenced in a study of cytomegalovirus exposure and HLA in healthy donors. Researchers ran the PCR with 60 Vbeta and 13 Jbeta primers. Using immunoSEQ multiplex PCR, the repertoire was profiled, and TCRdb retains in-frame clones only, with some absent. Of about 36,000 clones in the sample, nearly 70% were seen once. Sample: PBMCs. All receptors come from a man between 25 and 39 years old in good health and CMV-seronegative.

CDR3 bases: TGTGCCAGCAGCGCCCAGACAACTAGCACAGATACGCAGTATTTT. This sequence encodes CASSAQTTSTDTQYF. V usage is TRBV7-9 and J usage is TRBJ2-3; no clear D gene. From germline, CDR1 is SEHNR and CDR2 FQNEAQ (reference sequence). V was pared by 5 bases and J by 0 bases, with 12 bases between. This CDR3 comprises 15 residues.

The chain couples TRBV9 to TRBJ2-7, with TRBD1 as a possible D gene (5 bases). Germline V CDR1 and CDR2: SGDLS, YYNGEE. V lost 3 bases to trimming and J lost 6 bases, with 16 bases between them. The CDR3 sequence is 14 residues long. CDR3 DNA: TGTGCCAGCAGCGCCCAGGGCGCGTTCTCCGAGCAGTACTTC. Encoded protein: CASSAQGAFSEQYF.

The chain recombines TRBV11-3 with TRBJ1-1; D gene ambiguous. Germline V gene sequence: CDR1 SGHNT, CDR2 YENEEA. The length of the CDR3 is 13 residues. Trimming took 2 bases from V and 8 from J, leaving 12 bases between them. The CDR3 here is CASSLMGDSEAFF. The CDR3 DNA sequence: TGTGCCAGCAGCTTAATGGGAGACTCCGAAGCTTTCTTT. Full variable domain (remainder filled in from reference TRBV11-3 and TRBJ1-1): EAGVVQSPRYKIIEKKQPVAFWCNPISGHNTLYWYLQNLGQGPELLIRYENEEAVDDSQLPKDRFSAERLKGVDSTLKIQPAELGDSAVYLCASSLMGDSEAFFGQGTRLTVV.

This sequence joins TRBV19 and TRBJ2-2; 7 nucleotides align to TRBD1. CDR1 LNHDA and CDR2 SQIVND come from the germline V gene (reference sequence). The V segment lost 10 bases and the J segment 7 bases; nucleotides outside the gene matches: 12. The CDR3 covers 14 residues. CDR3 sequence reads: CATRSTGAGGELFF. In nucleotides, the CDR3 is TGTGCCACTAGATCCACAGGGGCCGGCGGGGAGCTGTTTTTT.

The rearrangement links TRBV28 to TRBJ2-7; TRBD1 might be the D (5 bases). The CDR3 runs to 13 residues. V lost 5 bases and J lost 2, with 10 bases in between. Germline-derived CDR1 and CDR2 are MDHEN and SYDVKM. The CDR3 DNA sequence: TGTGCCAGCAGTCCCCCAGGGACCTACGAGCAGTACTTC. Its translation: CASSPPGTYEQYF. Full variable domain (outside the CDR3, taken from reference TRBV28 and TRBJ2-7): DVKVTQSSRYLVKRTGEKVFLECVQDMDHENMFWYRQDPGLGLRLIYFSYDVKMKEKGDIPEGYSVSREKKERFSLILESASTNQTSMYLCASSPPGTYEQYFGPGTRLTVT.

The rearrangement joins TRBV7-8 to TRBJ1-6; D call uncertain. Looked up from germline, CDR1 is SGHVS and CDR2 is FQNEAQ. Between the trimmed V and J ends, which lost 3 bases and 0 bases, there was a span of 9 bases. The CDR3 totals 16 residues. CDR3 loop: CASSFSMSSYNSPLHF. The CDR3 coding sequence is TGTGCCAGCAGCTTTTCAATGAGCTCCTATAATTCACCCCTCCACTTT.

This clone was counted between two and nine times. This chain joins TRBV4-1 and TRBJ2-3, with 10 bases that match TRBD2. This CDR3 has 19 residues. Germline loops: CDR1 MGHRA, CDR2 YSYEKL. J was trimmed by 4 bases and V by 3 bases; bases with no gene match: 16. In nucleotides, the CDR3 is TGCGCCAGCAGCCACACCCAATATTCACTAGCGGGGAATGCAGATACGCAGTATTTT. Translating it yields CASSHTQYSLAGNADTQYF.

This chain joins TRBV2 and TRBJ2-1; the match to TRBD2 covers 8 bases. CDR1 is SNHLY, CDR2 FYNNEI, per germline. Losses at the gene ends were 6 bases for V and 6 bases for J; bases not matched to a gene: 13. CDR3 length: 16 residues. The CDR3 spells CASSSFRGRGANEQFF. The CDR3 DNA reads TGTGCCAGCAGCTCCTTCCGCGGGCGGGGGGCCAATGAGCAGTTCTTC.

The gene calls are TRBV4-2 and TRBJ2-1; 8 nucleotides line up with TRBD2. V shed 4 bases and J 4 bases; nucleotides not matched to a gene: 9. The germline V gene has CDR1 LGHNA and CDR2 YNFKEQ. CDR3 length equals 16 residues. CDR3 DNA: TGTGCCAGCAGCCTTACGTTAACTAGCGGATACAATGAGCAGTTCTTC. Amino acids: CASSLTLTSGYNEQFF.

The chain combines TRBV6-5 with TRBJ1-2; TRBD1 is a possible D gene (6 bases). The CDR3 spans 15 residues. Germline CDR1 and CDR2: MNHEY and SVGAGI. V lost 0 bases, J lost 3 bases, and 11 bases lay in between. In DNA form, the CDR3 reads TGTGCCAGCAGTTACTCGCGGCAGGGGTACTATGGCTACACCTTC. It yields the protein CASSYSRQGYYGYTF.

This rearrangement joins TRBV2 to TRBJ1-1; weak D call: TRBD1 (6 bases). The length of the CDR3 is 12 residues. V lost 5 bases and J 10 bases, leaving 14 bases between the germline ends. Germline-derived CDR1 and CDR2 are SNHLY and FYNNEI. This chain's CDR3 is CASSLGAIAAFF. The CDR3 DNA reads TGTGCCAGCAGTCTGGGGGCGATTGCAGCTTTCTTT.

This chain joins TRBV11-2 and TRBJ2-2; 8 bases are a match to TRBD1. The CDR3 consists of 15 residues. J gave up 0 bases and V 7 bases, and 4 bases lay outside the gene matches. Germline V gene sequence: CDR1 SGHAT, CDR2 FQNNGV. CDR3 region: CASTEQGANTGELFF. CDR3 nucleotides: TGTGCCAGCACCGAACAGGGGGCGAACACCGGGGAGCTGTTTTTT.

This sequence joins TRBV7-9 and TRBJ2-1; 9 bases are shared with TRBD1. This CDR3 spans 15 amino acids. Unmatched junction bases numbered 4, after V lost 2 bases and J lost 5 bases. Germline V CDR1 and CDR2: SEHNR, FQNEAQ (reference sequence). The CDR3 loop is CASSLRQGGNNEQFF. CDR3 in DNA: TGTGCCAGCAGCTTAAGACAGGGGGGGAACAATGAGCAGTTCTTC. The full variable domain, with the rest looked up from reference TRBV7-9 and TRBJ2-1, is DTGVSQNPRHKITKRGQNVTFRCDPISEHNRLYWYRQTLGQGPEFLTYFQNEAQLEKSRLLSDRFSAERPKGSFSTLEIQRTEQGDSAMYLCASSLRQGGNNEQFFGPGTRLTVL.

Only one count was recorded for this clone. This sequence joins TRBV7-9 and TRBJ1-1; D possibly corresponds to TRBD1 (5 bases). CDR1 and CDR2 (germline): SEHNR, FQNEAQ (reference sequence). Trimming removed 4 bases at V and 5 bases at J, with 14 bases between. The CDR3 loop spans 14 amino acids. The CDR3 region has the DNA TGTGCCAGCAGCTCCACAGGACGGAGAACTGAAGCTTTCTTT. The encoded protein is CASSSTGRRTEAFF.

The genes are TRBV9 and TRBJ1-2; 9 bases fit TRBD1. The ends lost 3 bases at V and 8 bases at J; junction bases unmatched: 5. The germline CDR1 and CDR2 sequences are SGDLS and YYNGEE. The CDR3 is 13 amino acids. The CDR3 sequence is CASSGSTGGGYTF. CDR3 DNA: TGTGCCAGCAGCGGATCTACAGGGGGCGGCTACACCTTC. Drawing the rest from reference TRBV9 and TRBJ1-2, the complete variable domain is DSGVTQTPKHLITATGQRVTLRCSPRSGDLSVYWYQQSLDQGLQFLIQYYNGEERAKGNILERFSAQQFPDLHSELNLSSLELGDSALYFCASSGSTGGGYTFGSGTRLTVV.